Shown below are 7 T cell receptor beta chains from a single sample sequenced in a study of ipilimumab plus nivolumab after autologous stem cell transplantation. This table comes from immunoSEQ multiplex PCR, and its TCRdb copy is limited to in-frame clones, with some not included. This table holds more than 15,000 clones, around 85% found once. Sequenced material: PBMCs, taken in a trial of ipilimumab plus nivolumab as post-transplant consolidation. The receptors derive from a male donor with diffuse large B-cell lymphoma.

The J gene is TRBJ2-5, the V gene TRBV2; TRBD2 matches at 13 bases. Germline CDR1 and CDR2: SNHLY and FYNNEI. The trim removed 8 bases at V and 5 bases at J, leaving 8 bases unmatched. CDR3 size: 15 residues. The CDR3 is CASAGLAGLGETQYF. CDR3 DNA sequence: TGTGCCAGCGCGGGACTAGCGGGGCTTGGGGAGACCCAGTACTTC.

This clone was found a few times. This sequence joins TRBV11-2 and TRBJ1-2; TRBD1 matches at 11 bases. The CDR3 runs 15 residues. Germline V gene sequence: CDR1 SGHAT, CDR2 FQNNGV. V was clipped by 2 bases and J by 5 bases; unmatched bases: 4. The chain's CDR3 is CASSLTGQGGYGYTF. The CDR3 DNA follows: TGTGCCAGCAGCTTAACGGGACAGGGGGGTTATGGCTACACCTTC.

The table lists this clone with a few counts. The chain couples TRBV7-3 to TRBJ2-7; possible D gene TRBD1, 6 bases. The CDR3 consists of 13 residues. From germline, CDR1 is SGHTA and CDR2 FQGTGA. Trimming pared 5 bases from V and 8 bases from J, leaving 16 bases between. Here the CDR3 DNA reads TGTGCCAGCAGCCAGGACAGTTCGGGCAAGCAGTACTTC. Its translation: CASSQDSSGKQYF.

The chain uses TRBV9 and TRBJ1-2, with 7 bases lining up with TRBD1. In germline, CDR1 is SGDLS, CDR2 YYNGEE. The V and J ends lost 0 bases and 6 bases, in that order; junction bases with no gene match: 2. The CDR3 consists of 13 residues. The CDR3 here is CASSVAQGDGYTF. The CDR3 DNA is TGTGCCAGCAGCGTAGCCCAGGGGGATGGCTACACCTTC.

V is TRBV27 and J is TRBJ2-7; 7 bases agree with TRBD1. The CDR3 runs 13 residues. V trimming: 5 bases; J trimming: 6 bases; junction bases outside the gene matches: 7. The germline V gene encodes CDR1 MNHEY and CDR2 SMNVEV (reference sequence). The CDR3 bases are TGTGCCAGCAGTCGGACAGGTCCCCGCGAGCAGTACTTC. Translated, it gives CASSRTGPREQYF.

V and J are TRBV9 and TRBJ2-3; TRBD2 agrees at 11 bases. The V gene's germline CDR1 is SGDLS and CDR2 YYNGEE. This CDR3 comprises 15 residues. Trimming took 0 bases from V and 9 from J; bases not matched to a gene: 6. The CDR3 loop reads CASSVELAGASTQYF. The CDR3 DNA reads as TGTGCCAGCAGCGTAGAACTAGCGGGAGCATCCACGCAGTATTTT.

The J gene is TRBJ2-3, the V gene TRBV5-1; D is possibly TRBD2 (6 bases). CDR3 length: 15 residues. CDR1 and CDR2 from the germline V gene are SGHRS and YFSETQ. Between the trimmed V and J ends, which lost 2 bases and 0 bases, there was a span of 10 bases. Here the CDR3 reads CASSFPGGSTDTQYF. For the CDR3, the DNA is TGCGCCAGCAGCTTTCCCGGGGGAAGCACAGATACGCAGTATTTT.